The 5 T cell receptor beta chains in this list originate from one sample, sequenced in a study of cytomegalovirus exposure and HLA in healthy donors. Primers for the PCR totalled 60 Vbeta and 13 Jbeta. TCRdb keeps only in-frame clones here, not all; method: immunoSEQ multiplex PCR. Here the sample spans under 200,000 clones, approximately 78% being singletons. The sample was PBMCs. The receptors derive from a woman younger than 35 in good health and CMV-seronegative.

The chain combines TRBV19 with TRBJ2-1, with 7 nucleotides matching TRBD2. Germline trimming cut 5 bases from V and 4 bases from J; bases unmatched to any gene: 5. Germline-derived CDR1 and CDR2 are LNHDA and SQIVND (reference sequence). The CDR3 length is 14 residues. For the CDR3, the DNA is TGTGCCAGTAGTGGCGGGAGTGATTACAATGAGCAGTTCTTC. Amino acids: CASSGGSDYNEQFF.

The V call is TRBV19, the J call TRBJ2-1; 10 bases align to TRBD2. CDR1 and CDR2 from the germline V gene are LNHDA and SQIVND (reference sequence). With V trimmed by 3 bases and J by 8 bases, 4 bases remained unmatched. This CDR3 contains 14 residues. DNA of the CDR3: TGTGCCAGTAGTATTTTAGCGGGAGGACATGAGCAGTTCTTC. Translation gives CASSILAGGHEQFF.

CDR3 sequence (DNA): TGTGCCAGCAGTGAAGCGCTACTAGCGGGAGGACAAGAGACCCAGTACTTC. It translates to CASSEALLAGGQETQYF. The chain joins TRBV6-1 to TRBJ2-5; TRBD2 matches 12 bases. In germline, CDR1 is MNHNS, CDR2 SASEGT. The CDR3 has 17 amino acids. Unmatched junction bases numbered 4, after V lost 0 bases and J lost 2 bases.

The rearrangement links TRBV27 to TRBJ2-5; TRBD2 might be the D (5 bases). This CDR3 region has 13 residues. V was clipped by 4 bases and J by 0 bases, with 6 bases between them. The V gene's germline CDR1 is MNHEY and CDR2 SMNVEV (reference sequence). CDR3 DNA: TGTGCCAGCAGTTCGACTAACCAAGAGACCCAGTACTTC. Residues: CASSSTNQETQYF.

V gene TRBV4-1 combines with J gene TRBJ2-1, with 7 positions matching TRBD2. The CDR3 runs to 15 residues. From germline, CDR1 is MGHRA and CDR2 YSYEKL. After removal of 6 bases from V and 5 bases from J, the junction contained 10 bases not matched to a gene. This chain's CDR3 is CASRLREWEDNEQFF. As DNA, the CDR3 is TGCGCCAGCAGACTGCGGGAGTGGGAGGACAATGAGCAGTTCTTC.